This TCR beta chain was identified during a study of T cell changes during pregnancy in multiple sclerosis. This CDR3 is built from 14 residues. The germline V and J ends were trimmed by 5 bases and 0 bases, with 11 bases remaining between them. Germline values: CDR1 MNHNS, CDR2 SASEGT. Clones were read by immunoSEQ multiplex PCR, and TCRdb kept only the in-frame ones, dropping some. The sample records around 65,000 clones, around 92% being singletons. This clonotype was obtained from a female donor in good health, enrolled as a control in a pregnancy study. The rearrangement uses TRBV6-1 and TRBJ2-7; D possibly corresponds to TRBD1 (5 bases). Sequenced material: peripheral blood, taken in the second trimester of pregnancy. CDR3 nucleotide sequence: TGTGCCAGCAGTTGGGGCCTATACTCCTACGAGCAGTACTTC. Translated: CASSWGLYSYEQYF.